These T cell receptor beta chains were read from a single sample in a study of blood T cell repertoires in COVID-19. The data were produced by immunoSEQ multiplex PCR, yet TCRdb's version contains in-frame clones alone and is incomplete. Here the sample spans about 71,000 clones, roughly 82% being singletons. Sequenced sample: peripheral blood. The source is a woman of 80 years or more with acute or convalescent COVID-19. Each CDR3 is given without its conserved first and last residue.

j_call: TRBJ1-2
v_call: TRBV7-9
cdr3_aa: ASSRKGQRYGYT

j_call: TRBJ2-7
v_call: TRBV28
cdr3_aa: ASTRGLLYEQY

j_call: TRBJ2-7
v_call: TRBV9
cdr3_aa: ASSVSESYEQY

j_call: TRBJ2-7
v_call: TRBV5-6
cdr3_aa: ASSFGAGPSNEQY

j_call: TRBJ2-2
v_call: TRBV21-1
cdr3_aa: ATPVGGGNTGELF

j_call: TRBJ1-2
v_call: TRBV7-2
cdr3_aa: ASSLVAGNYGYT

j_call: TRBJ1-5
v_call: TRBV6-5
cdr3_aa: ASRSDRGSNQPQH

j_call: TRBJ2-1
v_call: TRBV27
cdr3_aa: ASRINRLVGYNEQF

j_call: TRBJ2-1
v_call: TRBV7-9
cdr3_aa: ASSLGLADNEQF

j_call: TRBJ2-7
v_call: TRBV6-6
cdr3_aa: ASSPVASGRGGYEQY

j_call: TRBJ2-7
v_call: TRBV5-4
cdr3_aa: ASSRDRGDVASYEQY